This T cell receptor beta chain comes out of a study of shared clonotypes between healthy human individuals. Study-level results: Naive CD4 clonotypes were shared across a handful of donors at about 5.3%.

The CDR3 has 16 residues. Germline CDR1 SGHKS, CDR2 YYEKEE (reference sequence). With 4 bases clipped from V and 0 bases from J, the junction kept 4 bases outside the gene matches. In this sample, this clone turned up a few times. Its antigen remains unknown. TCRdb's copy holds only in-frame clones and misses some; the assay was immunoSEQ multiplex PCR. The sample includes roughly 1 million clones, 75% to 80% seen only once; the top ten take roughly 0.56%. This TCR derives from a man aged 18 to 30 in good health. Some clones in this sample may be carry-over from other donors' samples. The V and J genes are TRBV5-5 and TRBJ2-3; TRBD2 agrees at 11 bases. Sequencing used memory CD4+ T cells from PBMCs. Subset of the sample: CD45RA-negative fraction. The CDR3: CASSTGTSGSTDTQYF. Here the CDR3 DNA reads TGTGCCAGCAGCACCGGGACTAGCGGTAGCACAGATACGCAGTATTTT.